This TCR beta chain was identified during a study of blood T cell repertoires in COVID-19. As for the study in general: Sites in the United States, Italy and Spain provided acute and convalescent COVID-19 samples. The analysed material was cDNA or gDNA that came from T cells, B-cell-depleted T cells, or PBMCs.

Participants spanned ages roughly 18 to 90 years and resided in 20 to 30 US areas. Clones were read by immunoSEQ multiplex PCR, and TCRdb kept only the in-frame ones, dropping some. The sample consists of around 220,000 clones, 70% to 90% of them appearing once. The CDR3 is 15 residues long. Germline CDR1 is MNHNY and CDR2 is SVGAGI (reference sequence). Losses at the gene ends were 0 bases for V and 1 base for J; bases not matched to a gene: 2. The origin of this receptor is a woman aged 45-60 years with acute COVID-19. The chain combines TRBV6-6 with TRBJ2-7; 8 bases are shared with TRBD2. Sequenced sample: PBMCs or T cells enriched from blood (not recorded which). The CDR3 nucleotides read TGTGCCAGCAGTTACTCGACTAGCGAGTCCTACGAGCAGTACTTC. Translating it yields CASSYSTSESYEQYF.